The 10 T cell receptor beta chains given below trace back to one sample, sequenced in a study of sequential checkpoint blockade in melanoma. Profiled with immunoSEQ multiplex PCR; TCRdb holds only in-frame clones, not every one. The sample lists roughly 1,500 clones; about 25% were seen once. Indicated treatment: randomized to nivolumab then ipilimumab (arm A) or the reverse (arm B). The sequenced sample was tumor tissue (inferred from file names), obtained from a patient given nivolumab and ipilimumab in sequence. The receptors originated from a human donor with melanoma.

This CDR3 reads CASSISPGNTGELFF. The DNA of the CDR3 is TGTGCCAGTAGTATCTCCCCAGGGAACACCGGGGAGCTGTTTTTT. The chain recombines TRBV19 with TRBJ2-2; D is uncertain. The germline CDR1 and CDR2 sequences are LNHDA and SQIVND (reference sequence). This CDR3 spans 15 amino acids. The V gene lost 3 bases and the J gene lost 1 base, with 9 bases spanning the gap.

The chain couples TRBV9 to TRBJ1-2, with 9 bases that match TRBD1. Germline values: CDR1 SGDLS, CDR2 YYNGEE. With V trimmed by 0 bases and J by 4 bases, 13 bases remained unmatched. The CDR3 contains 18 residues. The CDR3 nucleotides read TGTGCCAGCAGCGTAGGTCCCTCAACAGGGGGCGCGTCCTATGGCTACACCTTC. It yields the protein CASSVGPSTGGASYGYTF.

The genes are TRBV19 and TRBJ1-2; D gene unclear. The V and J ends lost 0 bases and 5 bases respectively, with 7 bases between them. Per germline, CDR1 LNHDA and CDR2 SQIVND (reference sequence). There are 13 residues in the CDR3. The CDR3 coding sequence is TGTGCCAGTAGTATAGATGGAGAGTATGGCTACACCTTC. Protein product: CASSIDGEYGYTF.

The chain employs TRBV25-1 and TRBJ1-2; no clear D gene. The CDR3 loop spans 13 amino acids. The germline V and J ends were trimmed by 3 bases and 4 bases, with 9 bases remaining between them. The germline CDR1 and CDR2 sequences are MGHDK and SYGVNS. The CDR3 region is CASSDFQAYGYTF. In DNA form, the CDR3 reads TGTGCCAGCAGTGATTTCCAAGCCTATGGCTACACCTTC.

This chain uses TRBV6-8 with TRBJ2-4, with 8 positions matching TRBD1. This CDR3 spans 13 amino acids. Germline-derived CDR1 and CDR2 are MNHGY and SAAAGT. J lost 7 bases, V lost 7 bases, and 6 bases had no gene match. The CDR3 is CASKAGGENIQYF. CDR3 bases: TGTGCCAGCAAAGCAGGGGGCGAGAACATTCAGTACTTC.

The sample holds a few counts of this clone. The genes are TRBV30 and TRBJ1-4; 7 nucleotides match TRBD1. Germline values: CDR1 GTSNPN, CDR2 SVGIG (reference sequence). V lost 3 bases and J lost 14; bases outside the gene matches: 18. This CDR3 spans 15 amino acids. CDR3 DNA: TGTGCCTGGAGAAGGACCGACAGGGAAAAAACCGATCTGTTTTTT. Protein: CAWRRTDREKTDLFF.

The V and J genes are TRBV29-1 and TRBJ2-1, with 12 bases matching TRBD2. With V trimmed by 7 bases and J by 9 bases, 7 bases remained unmatched. CDR1 and CDR2 from the germline V gene are SQVTM and ANQGSEA. This CDR3 contains 13 residues. CDR3 sequence reads: CSARTSGISEQFF. The CDR3 bases are TGCAGCGCCAGGACTAGCGGGATTAGTGAGCAGTTCTTC.

The sample holds a few counts of this clone. This chain links TRBV28 with TRBJ1-5, with TRBD1 as a possible D gene (5 bases). V was clipped by 5 bases and J by 7 bases, with 12 bases between them. The CDR3 is 13 residues long. Germline CDR1 MDHEN, CDR2 SYDVKM. For the CDR3, the DNA is TGTGCCAGCAGTCCACTGGGGGGGCAGCCCCAGCATTTT. Encoded protein: CASSPLGGQPQHF.

This clone was detected only a few times. CDR3: CASSLYRGQGNTEAFF. The CDR3 DNA sequence: TGTGCCAGCAGTTTATATAGGGGACAGGGGAACACTGAAGCTTTCTTT. This chain joins TRBV28 and TRBJ1-1, with TRBD1 identical over 9 bases. The germline gives CDR1 MDHEN, CDR2 SYDVKM. This CDR3 spans 16 amino acids. J lost 1 base, V lost 1 base, and 4 bases had no gene match.

Judged by abundance, this clone is medium-sized. The chain is built from TRBV11-3 and TRBJ2-5, with 10 bases lining up with TRBD2. The V gene's germline CDR1 is SGHNT and CDR2 YENEEA. V dropped 0 bases and J dropped 3; count of bases not matched to a gene: 4. The CDR3 extends over 16 amino acids. The CDR3 nucleotides read TGTGCCAGCAGCTTAGAGGTCGGACTAGCGGAAGAGACCCAGTACTTC. Encoded protein: CASSLEVGLAEETQYF.